This TCR beta chain was found in a study of CD8+ T cells in alopecia areata. Across the study: Treated patients were given oral tofacitinib, which was dosed at 5 to 10 mg twice daily. Patients given treatment had severity scored by the percentage of scalp area affected. Overall study results and limits: Relative to normal scalp, lesional scalp, especially alopecia totalis/universalis, showed higher clonality.

Notes on this clone: What it recognizes is unknown.

This sample's treatment: oral pan-JAK inhibitor, 5-10 mg twice daily. Peripheral blood and lesional scalp punch biopsies were taken from alopecia areata patients. cDNA prepared by RNA extraction and subsequent reverse transcription served as the template for sequencing. TCRdb's copy holds only in-frame clones and misses some; the assay was immunoSEQ multiplex PCR. Of roughly 200,000 clones listed, 60% are singletons. This CDR3 region has 14 residues. V was cut by 3 bases and J by 0 bases, with 6 bases left in between. Germline V gene data show CDR1 as SGHAT and CDR2 as FQNNGV. This clonotype originated in a human donor with alopecia areata. The sequencing used CD4+ T cells sorted from blood, collected at week 4, from a patient treated with tofacitinib. The chain is built from TRBV11-2 and TRBJ2-1; D unresolved. The CDR3 is CASSLMGSYNEQFF. For the CDR3, the DNA is TGTGCCAGCAGCTTGATGGGCTCCTACAATGAGCAGTTCTTC.